The clone carrying this T cell receptor beta chain was detected ten times or more. The antigen is unknown. The source of the sample is a study of T cell repertoires in cytomegalovirus infection. General study findings and limits: HLA-C-restricted CMV-specific TCR beta clonotypes were dominant in the ex vivo response.

TCRdb redid the calling of the reads with MiXCR, one entry per CDR3 protein. The profile covers 310,000 or so distinct CDR3 sequences, with about a tenth appearing a single time and around 2.6% taken by the ten largest. V lost 5 bases, J lost 1 base, and 6 bases lay in between. CDR1 is DFQATT, CDR2 SNEGSKA, per germline (reference sequence). The CDR3 sequence is 12 residues long. The origin of this receptor is a human donor in good health (CMV status not recorded). Some clones in this sample may be carry-over from other donors' samples. The chain employs TRBV20-1 and TRBJ1-5, with TRBD1 as a possible D gene (5 bases). The sequenced material came from PBMCs. The CDR3 spells CSARDSNQPQHF. DNA of the CDR3: TGCAGTGCTCGGGACAGCAATCAGCCCCAGCATTTT.